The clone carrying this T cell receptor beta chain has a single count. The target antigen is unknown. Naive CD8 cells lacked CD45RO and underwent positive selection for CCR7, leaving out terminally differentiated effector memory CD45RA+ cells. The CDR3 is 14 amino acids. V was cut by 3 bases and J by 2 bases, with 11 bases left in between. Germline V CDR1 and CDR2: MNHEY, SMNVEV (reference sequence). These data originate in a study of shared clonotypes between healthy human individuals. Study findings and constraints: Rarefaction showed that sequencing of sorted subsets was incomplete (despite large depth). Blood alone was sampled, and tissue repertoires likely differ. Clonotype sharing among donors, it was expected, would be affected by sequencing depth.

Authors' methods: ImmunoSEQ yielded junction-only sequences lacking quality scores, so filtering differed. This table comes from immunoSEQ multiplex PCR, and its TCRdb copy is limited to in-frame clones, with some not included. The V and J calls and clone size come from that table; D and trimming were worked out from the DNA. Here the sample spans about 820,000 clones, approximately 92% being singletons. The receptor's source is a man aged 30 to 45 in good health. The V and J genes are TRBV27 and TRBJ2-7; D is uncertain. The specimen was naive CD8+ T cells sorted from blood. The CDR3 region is CASSFLAEPYEQYF. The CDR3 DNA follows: TGTGCCAGCAGTTTTCTGGCGGAACCCTACGAGCAGTACTTC.